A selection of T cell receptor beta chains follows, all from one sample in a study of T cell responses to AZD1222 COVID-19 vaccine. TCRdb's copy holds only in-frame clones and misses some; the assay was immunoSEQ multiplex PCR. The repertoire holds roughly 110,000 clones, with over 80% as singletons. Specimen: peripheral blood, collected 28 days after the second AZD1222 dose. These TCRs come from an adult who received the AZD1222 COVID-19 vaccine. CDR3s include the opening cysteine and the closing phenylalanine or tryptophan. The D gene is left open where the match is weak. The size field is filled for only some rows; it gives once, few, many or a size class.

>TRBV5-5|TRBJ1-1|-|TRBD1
CASSLPGGEAGTEAFF
TGTGCCAGCAGCTTGCCAGGGGGCGAAGCTGGCACTGAAGCTTTCTTT
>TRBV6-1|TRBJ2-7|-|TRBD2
CASSALPAGGSYEQYF
TGTGCCAGCAGTGCCCTTCCGGCGGGGGGCTCCTACGAGCAGTACTTC
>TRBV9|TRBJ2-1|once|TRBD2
CASSSTSGTYNEQFF
TGTGCCAGCAGCTCAACTAGCGGGACCTACAATGAGCAGTTCTTC
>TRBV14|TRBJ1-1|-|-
CASSPMNTEAFF
TGTGCCAGCAGCCCGATGAACACTGAAGCTTTCTTT
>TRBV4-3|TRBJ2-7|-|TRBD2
CASSQWGGYEQYF
TGCGCCAGCAGCCAGTGGGGAGGGTACGAGCAGTACTTC
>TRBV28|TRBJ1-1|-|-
CASSLLGGLGTEAFF
TGTGCCAGCAGTTTATTAGGGGGGCTGGGGACTGAAGCTTTCTTT
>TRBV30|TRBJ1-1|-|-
CAWSVQADTEAFF
TGTGCCTGGAGTGTACAGGCGGACACTGAAGCTTTCTTT
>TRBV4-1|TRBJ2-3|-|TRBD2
CASSQEPAGYIHTQYF
TGCGCCAGCAGCCAAGAACCAGCGGGGTATATTCATACGCAGTATTTT
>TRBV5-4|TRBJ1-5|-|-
CASRVGPPHSNQPQHF
TGTGCCAGCAGGGTTGGCCCACCACATAGCAATCAGCCCCAGCATTTT
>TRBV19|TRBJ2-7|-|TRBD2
CASSISVGGTYEQYF
TGTGCCAGTAGTATTTCGGTGGGGGGGACCTACGAGCAGTACTTC
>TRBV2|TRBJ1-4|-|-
CASSEAGVVQTNEKLFF
TGTGCCAGCAGTGAAGCGGGGGTCGTGCAAACTAATGAAAAACTGTTTTTT
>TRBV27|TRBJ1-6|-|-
CASSLTISSYNSPLHF
TGTGCCAGCAGTCTTACTATAAGCTCCTATAATTCACCCCTCCACTTT
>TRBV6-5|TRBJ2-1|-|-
CASSPSSYNEQFF
TGTGCCAGCAGCCCCAGCTCCTACAATGAGCAGTTCTTC
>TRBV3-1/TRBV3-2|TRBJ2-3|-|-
CASSHDTVSTDTQYF
TGTGCCAGCAGCCACGACACGGTGAGCACAGATACGCAGTATTTT
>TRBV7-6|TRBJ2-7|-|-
CASSLSPTVKQSSYEQYF
TGTGCCAGCAGCTTATCTCCCACAGTTAAACAGAGCTCCTACGAGCAGTACTTC
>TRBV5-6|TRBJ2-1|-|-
CASSLGLGETYNEQFF
TGTGCCAGCAGCTTGGGGCTGGGGGAAACCTACAATGAGCAGTTCTTC
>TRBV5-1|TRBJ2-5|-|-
CASSIEPTVETQYF
TGCGCCAGCAGCATCGAACCGACAGTGGAGACCCAGTACTTC
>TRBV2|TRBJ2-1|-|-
CASRAPSYNEQFF
TGTGCCAGCCGGGCTCCTTCCTACAATGAGCAGTTCTTC
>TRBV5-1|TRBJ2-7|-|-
CASSSTDSVSYEQYF
TGCGCCAGCAGCTCGACGGACAGCGTTTCCTACGAGCAGTACTTC
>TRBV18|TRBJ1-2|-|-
CASSPLDNKGGYTF
TGTGCCAGCTCACCACTCGACAATAAGGGTGGCTACACCTTC
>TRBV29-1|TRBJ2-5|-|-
CSVEVNQGETQYF
TGCAGCGTTGAGGTTAACCAGGGAGAGACCCAGTACTTC
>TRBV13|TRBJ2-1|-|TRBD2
CASSSGGANNEQFF
TGTGCCAGCAGCTCCGGGGGGGCTAACAATGAGCAGTTCTTC
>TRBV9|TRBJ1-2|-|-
CASSVVGGYGYTF
TGTGCCAGCAGCGTAGTAGGGGGCTATGGCTACACCTTC
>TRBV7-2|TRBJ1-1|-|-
CASSRQGNTEAFF
TGTGCCAGCAGCCGCCAGGGGAACACTGAAGCTTTCTTT
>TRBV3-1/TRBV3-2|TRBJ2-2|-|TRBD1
CASSQTGGTGELFF
TGTGCCAGCAGCCAAACAGGGGGAACAGGGGAGCTGTTTTTT
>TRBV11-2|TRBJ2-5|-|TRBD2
CASSLGTSQETQYF
TGTGCCAGCAGCTTAGGGACTAGCCAAGAGACCCAGTACTTC
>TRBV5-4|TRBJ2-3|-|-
CASSPSGWRDTQYF
TGTGCCAGCAGCCCTTCGGGGTGGAGAGATACGCAGTATTTT
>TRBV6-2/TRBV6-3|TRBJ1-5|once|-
CASSYSTQGLPSNQPQHF
TGTGCCAGCAGTTACTCGACTCAGGGTTTACCCAGCAATCAGCCCCAGCATTTT
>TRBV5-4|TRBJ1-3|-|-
CASSLGSYRDGNTIYF
TGTGCCAGCAGCTTGGGATCCTACAGGGATGGAAACACCATATATTTT
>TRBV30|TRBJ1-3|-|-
CASEGFGNTIYF
TGTGCCTCCGAGGGTTTCGGAAACACCATATATTTT
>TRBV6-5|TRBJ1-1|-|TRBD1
CASRRTGMGTEAFF
TGTGCCAGCAGGCGGACAGGGATGGGCACTGAAGCTTTCTTT
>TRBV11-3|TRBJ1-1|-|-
CASSLSFGDTEAFF
TGTGCCAGCAGCTTATCATTTGGGGACACTGAAGCTTTCTTT
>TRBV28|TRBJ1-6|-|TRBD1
CASSLSGGYSPLHF
TGTGCCAGCAGTTTATCAGGGGGATATTCACCCCTCCACTTT
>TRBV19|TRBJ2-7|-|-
CASSIVGGRTYEQYF
TGTGCCAGTAGTATAGTCGGGGGTAGGACCTACGAGCAGTACTTC
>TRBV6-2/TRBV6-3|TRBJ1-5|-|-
CASSYGGNQPQHF
TGTGCCAGCAGTTACGGGGGCAATCAGCCCCAGCATTTT
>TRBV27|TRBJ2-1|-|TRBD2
CASSLRLAGATGEQFF
TGTGCCAGCAGTTTAAGGCTAGCGGGAGCGACAGGTGAGCAGTTCTTC
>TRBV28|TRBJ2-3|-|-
CASSLERVAGSDTQYF
TGTGCCAGCAGTTTAGAGCGGGTTGCAGGCTCAGATACGCAGTATTTT
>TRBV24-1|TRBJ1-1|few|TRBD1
CATSDSRQGATEAFF
TGTGCCACCAGTGATTCCAGACAGGGGGCTACTGAAGCTTTCTTT
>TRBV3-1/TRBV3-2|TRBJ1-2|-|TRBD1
CASSQPGTAAYGYTF
TGTGCCAGCAGCCAACCCGGGACAGCGGCCTATGGCTACACCTTC
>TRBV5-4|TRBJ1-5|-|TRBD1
CASSPDRGRNQPQHF
TGTGCCAGCAGCCCGGACAGGGGTCGCAATCAGCCCCAGCATTTT
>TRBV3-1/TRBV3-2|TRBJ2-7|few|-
CASSTLGGTGEQYF
TGTGCCAGCAGCACTCTCGGGGGGACAGGTGAGCAGTACTTC
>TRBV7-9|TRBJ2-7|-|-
CASSFVRDYEQYF
TGTGCCAGCAGCTTCGTACGGGACTACGAGCAGTACTTC